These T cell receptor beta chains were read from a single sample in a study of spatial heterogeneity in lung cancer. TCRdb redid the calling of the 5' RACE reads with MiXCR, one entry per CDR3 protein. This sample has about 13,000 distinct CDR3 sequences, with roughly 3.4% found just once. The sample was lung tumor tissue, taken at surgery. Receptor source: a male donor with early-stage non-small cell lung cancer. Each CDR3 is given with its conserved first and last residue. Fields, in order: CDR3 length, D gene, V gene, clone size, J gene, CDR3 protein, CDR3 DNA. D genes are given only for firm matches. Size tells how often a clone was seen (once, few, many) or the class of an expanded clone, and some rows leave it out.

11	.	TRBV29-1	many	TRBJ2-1	CSVGNGLEQFF	TGCAGCGTAGGGAACGGGCTTGAGCAGTTCTTC
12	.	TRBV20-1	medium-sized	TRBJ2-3	CSARLATDTQYF	TGCAGTGCTAGACTAGCGACAGATACGCAGTATTTT
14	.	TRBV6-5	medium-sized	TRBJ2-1	CASSSPGLTNEQFF	TGTGCCAGCAGCTCACCGGGACTGACCAATGAGCAGTTCTTC
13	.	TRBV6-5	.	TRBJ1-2	CASGGTANYGYTF	TGTGCCAGCGGGGGCACAGCTAACTATGGCTACACCTTC
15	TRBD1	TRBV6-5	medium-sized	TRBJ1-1	CASRGQPYTNTEAFF	TGTGCCAGCAGGGGACAGCCTTACACGAACACTGAAGCTTTCTTT
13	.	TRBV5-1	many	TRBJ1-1	CASSLSRGDGAFF	TGCGCCAGCAGCTTATCCCGGGGTGACGGAGCTTTCTTT
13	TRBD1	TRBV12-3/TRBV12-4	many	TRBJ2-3	CASSRQGTDTQYF	TGTGCCAGCAGTCGACAGGGAACAGATACGCAGTATTTT
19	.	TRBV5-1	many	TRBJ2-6	CASSDAPGRSPSGANVLTF	TGCGCCAGCAGTGACGCACCCGGCAGAAGTCCCTCTGGGGCCAACGTCCTGACTTTC
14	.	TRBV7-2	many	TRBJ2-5	CASSLGLALETQYF	TGTGCCAGCAGCTTGGGACTCGCCTTAGAGACCCAGTACTTC
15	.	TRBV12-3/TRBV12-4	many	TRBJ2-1	CASSLRMSSYNEQFF	TGTGCCAGCAGTTTACGAATGAGCTCCTACAATGAGCAGTTCTTC
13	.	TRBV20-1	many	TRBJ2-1	CSAPLLGYNEQFF	TGCAGTGCTCCTCTACTAGGTTACAATGAGCAGTTCTTC
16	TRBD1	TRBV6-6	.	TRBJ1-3	CASSLKGQGRGNTIYF	TGTGCCAGCAGTTTGAAGGGACAGGGACGTGGAAACACCATATATTTT
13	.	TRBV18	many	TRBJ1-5	CASSPDNNQPQHF	TGTGCCAGCTCACCAGACAACAATCAGCCCCAGCATTTT
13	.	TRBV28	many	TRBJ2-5	CASSFSQGGTQYF	TGTGCCAGCAGTTTCTCACAGGGTGGGACCCAGTACTTC
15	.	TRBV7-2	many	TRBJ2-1	CASSFNRDVYNEQFF	TGTGCCAGCAGCTTTAACAGGGACGTCTACAATGAGCAGTTCTTC
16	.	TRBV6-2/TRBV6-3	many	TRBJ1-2	CASSDPPGGGNYGYTF	TGTGCCAGCAGTGACCCTCCAGGCGGAGGTAACTATGGCTACACCTTC
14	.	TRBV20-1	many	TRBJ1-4	CSARDRGNTRRLFF	TGCAGTGCTAGAGATCGAGGGAATACCCGGAGGTTGTTTTTT
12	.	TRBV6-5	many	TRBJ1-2	CASSSRVGGDTF	TGTGCCAGCAGTTCCCGGGTCGGTGGCGACACCTTC
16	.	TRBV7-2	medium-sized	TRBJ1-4	CASSLAVISGREKLFF	TGTGCCAGCAGCTTAGCCGTCATTTCGGGGCGCGAAAAACTGTTTTTT
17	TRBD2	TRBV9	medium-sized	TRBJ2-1	CASSAQSWLAGGYEQFF	TGTGCCAGCAGCGCTCAAAGTTGGCTAGCGGGAGGGTATGAGCAGTTCTTC
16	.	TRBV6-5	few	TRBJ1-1	CASQGRDIYWNTEAFF	TGTGCCAGTCAAGGCCGGGACATATACTGGAACACTGAAGCTTTCTTT
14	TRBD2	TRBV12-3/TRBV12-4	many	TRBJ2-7	CASRSTSGRGEQYF	TGTGCCAGCAGATCCACTAGCGGGAGAGGCGAGCAGTACTTC
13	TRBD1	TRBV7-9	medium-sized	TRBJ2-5	CASSLVQGVTQYF	TGTGCCAGCAGCTTAGTACAGGGGGTGACCCAGTACTTC
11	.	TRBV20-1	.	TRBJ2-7	CSASKRDEQYF	TGCAGTGCTAGTAAACGGGACGAGCAGTACTTC
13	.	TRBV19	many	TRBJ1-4	CASSINAQEKLFF	TGTGCCAGTAGTATTAACGCCCAAGAAAAACTGTTTTTT
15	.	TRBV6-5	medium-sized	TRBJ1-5	CASSQKGYSNQPQHF	TGTGCCAGCAGCCAGAAGGGGTATAGCAATCAGCCCCAGCATTTT
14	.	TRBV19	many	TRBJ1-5	CASSISSFNQPQHF	TGTGCCAGTAGTATAAGTAGCTTCAATCAGCCCCAGCATTTT
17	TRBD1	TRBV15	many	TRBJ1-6	CATSRGGQGARNSPLHF	TGTGCCACCAGCAGAGGTGGACAGGGGGCGCGCAATTCACCCCTCCACTTT
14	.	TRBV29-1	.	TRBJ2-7	CSAAAGTSSYEQYF	TGCAGCGCAGCAGCCGGGACAAGTTCCTACGAGCAGTACTTC
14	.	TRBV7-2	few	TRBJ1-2	CASSLDSRSYGDTF	TGTGCCAGCAGCTTAGATTCCCGGAGCTATGGCGACACCTTC
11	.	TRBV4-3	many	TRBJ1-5	CASNSNQPQHF	TGCGCCAGCAACTCCAATCAGCCCCAGCATTTT
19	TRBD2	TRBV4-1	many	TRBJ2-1	CASSQDIVLGRERGNEQFF	TGCGCCAGCAGCCAAGATATTGTTTTAGGGAGGGAGAGGGGCAATGAGCAGTTCTTC
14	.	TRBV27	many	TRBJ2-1	CASSLRGSYNEQFF	TGTGCCAGCAGTTTGAGAGGCTCCTACAATGAGCAGTTCTTC
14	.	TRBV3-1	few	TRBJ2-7	CASSPPGCGYEQYF	TGTGCCAGCAGCCCCCCCGGATGCGGCTACGAGCAGTACTTC
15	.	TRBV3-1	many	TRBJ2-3	CASSQVGGPADTQYF	TGTGCCAGCAGCCAAGTGGGGGGGCCGGCAGATACGCAGTATTTT